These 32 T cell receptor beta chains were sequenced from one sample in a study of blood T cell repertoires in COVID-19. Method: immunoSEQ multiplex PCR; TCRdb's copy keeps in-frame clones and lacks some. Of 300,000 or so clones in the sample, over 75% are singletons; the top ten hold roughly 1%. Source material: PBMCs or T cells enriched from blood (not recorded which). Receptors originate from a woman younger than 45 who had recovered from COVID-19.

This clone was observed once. DNA of the CDR3: TGTGCCAGCAGCTTAGAAGCCCACCCTAGCACAGATACGCAGTATTTT. Translated: CASSLEAHPSTDTQYF. The gene calls are TRBV11-2 and TRBJ2-3; unclear D gene. The CDR3 extends over 16 amino acids. Germline CDR1 and CDR2: SGHAT and FQNNGV. V dropped 0 bases and J dropped 0 bases, with 10 bases sitting between them.

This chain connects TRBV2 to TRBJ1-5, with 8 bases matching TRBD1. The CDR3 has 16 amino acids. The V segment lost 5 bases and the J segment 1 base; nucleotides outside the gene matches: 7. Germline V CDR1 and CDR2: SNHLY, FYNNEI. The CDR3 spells CASSRTDRGSNQPQHF. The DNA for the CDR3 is TGTGCCAGCAGTCGAACTGACAGGGGAAGCAATCAGCCCCAGCATTTT.

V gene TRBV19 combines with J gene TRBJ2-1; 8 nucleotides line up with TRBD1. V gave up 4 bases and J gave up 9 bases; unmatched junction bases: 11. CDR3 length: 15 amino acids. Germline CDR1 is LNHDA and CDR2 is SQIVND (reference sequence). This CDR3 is CASSSSGAGGGEQFF. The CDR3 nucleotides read TGTGCCAGTAGTAGCTCAGGGGCAGGGGGCGGTGAGCAGTTCTTC. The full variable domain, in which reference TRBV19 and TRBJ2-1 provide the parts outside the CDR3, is DGGITQSPKYLFRKEGQNVTLSCEQNLNHDAMYWYRQDPGQGLRLIYYSQIVNDFQKGDIAEGYSVSREKKESFPLTVTSAQKNPTAFYLCASSSSGAGGGEQFFGPGTRLTVL.

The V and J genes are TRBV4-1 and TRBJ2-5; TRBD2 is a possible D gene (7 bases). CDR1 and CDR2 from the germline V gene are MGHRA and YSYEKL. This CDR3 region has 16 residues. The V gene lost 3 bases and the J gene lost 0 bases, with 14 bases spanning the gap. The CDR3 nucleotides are TGCGCCAGCAGCCAGGGACAAGCGGGACACCAAGAGACCCAGTACTTC. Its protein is CASSQGQAGHQETQYF.

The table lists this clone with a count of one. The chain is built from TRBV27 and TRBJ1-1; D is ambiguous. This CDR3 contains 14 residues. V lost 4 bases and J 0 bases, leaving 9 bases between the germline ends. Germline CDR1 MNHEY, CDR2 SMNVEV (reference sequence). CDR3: CASSWNGMNTEAFF. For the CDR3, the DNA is TGTGCCAGCAGTTGGAACGGGATGAACACTGAAGCTTTCTTT.

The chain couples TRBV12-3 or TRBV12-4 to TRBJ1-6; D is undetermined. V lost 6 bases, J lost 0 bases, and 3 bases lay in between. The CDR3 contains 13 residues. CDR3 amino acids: CASRRSYNSPLHF. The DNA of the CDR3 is TGTGCCAGCAGGCGCTCCTATAATTCACCCCTCCACTTT.

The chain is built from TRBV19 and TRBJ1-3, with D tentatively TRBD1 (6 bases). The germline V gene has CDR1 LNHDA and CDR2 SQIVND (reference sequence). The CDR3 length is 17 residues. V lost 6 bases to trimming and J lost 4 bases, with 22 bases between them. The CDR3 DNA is TGTGCCAGTAGCCCCCCTCCAGGGGCGTATTCGGGAAACACCATATATTTT. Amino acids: CASSPPPGAYSGNTIYF.

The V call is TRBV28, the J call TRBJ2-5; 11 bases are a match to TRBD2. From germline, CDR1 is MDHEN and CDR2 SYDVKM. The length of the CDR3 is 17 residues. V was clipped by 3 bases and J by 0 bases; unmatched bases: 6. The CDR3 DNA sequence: TGTGCCAGCAGTTTGGTGACTAGCGGGGTATACCAAGAGACCCAGTACTTC. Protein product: CASSLVTSGVYQETQYF.

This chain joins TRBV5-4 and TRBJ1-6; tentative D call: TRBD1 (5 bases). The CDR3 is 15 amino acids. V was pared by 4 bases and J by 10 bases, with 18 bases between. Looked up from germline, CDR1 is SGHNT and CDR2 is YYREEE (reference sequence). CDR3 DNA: TGTGCCAGCAGCGGGAGGACCCCCGGGGGGTCACCCCTCCACTTT. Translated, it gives CASSGRTPGGSPLHF.

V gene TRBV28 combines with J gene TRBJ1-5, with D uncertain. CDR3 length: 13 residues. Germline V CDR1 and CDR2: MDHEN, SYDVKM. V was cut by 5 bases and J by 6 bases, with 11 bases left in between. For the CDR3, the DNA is TGTGCCAGCAGTGGGCCCGGGAGTCAGCCCCAGCATTTT. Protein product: CASSGPGSQPQHF.

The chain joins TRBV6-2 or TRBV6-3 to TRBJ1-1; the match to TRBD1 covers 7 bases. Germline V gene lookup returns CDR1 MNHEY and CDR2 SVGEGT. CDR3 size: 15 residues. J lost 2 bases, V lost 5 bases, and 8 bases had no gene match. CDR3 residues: CASSPHRGINTEAFF. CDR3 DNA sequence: TGTGCCAGCAGTCCCCACAGGGGAATTAACACTGAAGCTTTCTTT.

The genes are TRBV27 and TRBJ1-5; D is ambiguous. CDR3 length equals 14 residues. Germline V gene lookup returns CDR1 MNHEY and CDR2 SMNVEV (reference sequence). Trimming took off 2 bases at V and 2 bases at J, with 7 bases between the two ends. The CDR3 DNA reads TGTGCCAGCAGTTTAAAAGTAGGCAATCAGCCCCAGCATTTT. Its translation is CASSLKVGNQPQHF.

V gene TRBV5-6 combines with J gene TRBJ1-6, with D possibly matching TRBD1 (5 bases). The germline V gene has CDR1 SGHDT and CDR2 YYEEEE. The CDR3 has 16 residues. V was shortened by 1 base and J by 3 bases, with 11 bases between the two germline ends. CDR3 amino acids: CASSLIADSYNSPLHF. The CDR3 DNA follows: TGTGCCAGCAGCTTGATTGCCGACAGCTATAATTCACCCCTCCACTTT.

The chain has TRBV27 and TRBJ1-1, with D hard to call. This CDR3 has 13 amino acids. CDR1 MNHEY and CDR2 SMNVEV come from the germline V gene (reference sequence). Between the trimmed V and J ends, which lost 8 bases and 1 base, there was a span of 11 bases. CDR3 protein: CASLQTGNTEAFF. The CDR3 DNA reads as TGTGCCAGCCTTCAAACGGGGAACACTGAAGCTTTCTTT.

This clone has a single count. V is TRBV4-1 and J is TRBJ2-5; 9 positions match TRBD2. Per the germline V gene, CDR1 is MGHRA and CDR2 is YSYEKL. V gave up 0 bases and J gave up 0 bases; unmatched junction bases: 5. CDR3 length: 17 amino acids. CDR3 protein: CASSQDRLAGNQETQYF. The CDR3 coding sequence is TGCGCCAGCAGCCAAGATCGTCTAGCGGGGAACCAAGAGACCCAGTACTTC.

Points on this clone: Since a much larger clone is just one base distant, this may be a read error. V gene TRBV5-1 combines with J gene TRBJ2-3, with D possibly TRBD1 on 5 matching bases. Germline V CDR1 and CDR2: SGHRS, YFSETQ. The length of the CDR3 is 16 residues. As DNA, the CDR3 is TGCGCCAACAGCTTGGATGCAGGGCTTAGCACAGATACGCAGTATTTT. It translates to CANSLDAGLSTDTQYF.

CDR3 DNA sequence: TGCGCCAGCAGTCAATTACCGGTAAATCAGCCCCAGCATTTT. The encoded protein is CASSQLPVNQPQHF. The chain uses TRBV23-1 and TRBJ1-5, with D unresolved. TRBV23-1 is an ORF; its function is uncertain. The CDR3 consists of 14 residues. V was trimmed by 1 base and J by 4 bases, leaving 8 bases between them.

The CDR3 DNA reads TGTGCCAGCAGCCTAGTGGGACTAGCAAAGACAGATACGCAGTATTTT. Protein sequence: CASSLVGLAKTDTQYF. The chain uses TRBV9 and TRBJ2-3, with TRBD2 matching 9 bases. The CDR3 loop spans 16 amino acids. Germline assignment: CDR1 SGDLS and CDR2 YYNGEE. With 4 bases clipped from V and 3 bases from J, the junction kept 9 bases outside the gene matches.

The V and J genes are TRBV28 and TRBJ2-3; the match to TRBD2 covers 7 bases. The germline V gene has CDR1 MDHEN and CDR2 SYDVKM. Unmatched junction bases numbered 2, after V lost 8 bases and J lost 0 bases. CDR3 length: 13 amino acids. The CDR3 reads CASGGVSTDTQYF. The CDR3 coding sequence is TGTGCCAGCGGGGGGGTTAGCACAGATACGCAGTATTTT.

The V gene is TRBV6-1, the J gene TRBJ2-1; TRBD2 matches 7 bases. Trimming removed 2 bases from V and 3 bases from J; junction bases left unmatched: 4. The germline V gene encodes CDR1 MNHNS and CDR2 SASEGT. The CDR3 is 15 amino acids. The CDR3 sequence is CASSELAGDYNEQFF. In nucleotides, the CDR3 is TGTGCCAGCAGTGAACTGGCGGGGGACTACAATGAGCAGTTCTTC.

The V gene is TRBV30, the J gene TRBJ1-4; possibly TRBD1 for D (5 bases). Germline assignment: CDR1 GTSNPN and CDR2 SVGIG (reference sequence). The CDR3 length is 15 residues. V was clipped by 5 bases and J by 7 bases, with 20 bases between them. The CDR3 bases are TGTGCCTGGGGGAGGCGATCAGGGTTGGGTGAAAAACTGTTTTTT. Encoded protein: CAWGRRSGLGEKLFF.

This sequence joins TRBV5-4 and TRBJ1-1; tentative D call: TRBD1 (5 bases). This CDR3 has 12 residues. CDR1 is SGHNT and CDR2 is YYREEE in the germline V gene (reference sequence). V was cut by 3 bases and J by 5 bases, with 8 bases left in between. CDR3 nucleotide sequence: TGTGCCAGCAGCTCGCGGACAACTGAAGCTTTCTTT. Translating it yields CASSSRTTEAFF.

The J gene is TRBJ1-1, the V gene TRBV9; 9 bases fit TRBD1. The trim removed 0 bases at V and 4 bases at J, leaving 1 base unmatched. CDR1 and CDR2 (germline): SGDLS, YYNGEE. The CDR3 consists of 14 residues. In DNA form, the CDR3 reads TGTGCCAGCAGCGTAGGGGACAGGGCCACTGAAGCTTTCTTT. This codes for CASSVGDRATEAFF.

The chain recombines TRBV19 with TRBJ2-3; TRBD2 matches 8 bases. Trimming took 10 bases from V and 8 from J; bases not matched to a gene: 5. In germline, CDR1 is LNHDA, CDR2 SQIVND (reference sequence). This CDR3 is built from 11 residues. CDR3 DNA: TGTGCCACCGGACTAGCAAGTACGCAGTATTTT. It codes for CATGLASTQYF.

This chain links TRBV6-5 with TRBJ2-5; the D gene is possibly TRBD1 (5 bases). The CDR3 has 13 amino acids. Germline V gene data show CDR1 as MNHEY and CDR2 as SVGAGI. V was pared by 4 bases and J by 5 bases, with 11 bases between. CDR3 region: CASSLQGRETQYF. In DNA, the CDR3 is TGTGCCAGCAGTTTGCAGGGTAGGGAGACCCAGTACTTC.

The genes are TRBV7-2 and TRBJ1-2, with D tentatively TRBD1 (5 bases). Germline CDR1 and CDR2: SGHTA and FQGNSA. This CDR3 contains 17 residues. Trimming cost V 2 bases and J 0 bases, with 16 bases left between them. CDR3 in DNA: TGTGCCAGCAGCTTACCGGGACTGCCCGACACTAACTATGGCTACACCTTC. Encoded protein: CASSLPGLPDTNYGYTF.

The CDR3 sequence: CSASDGLLYEQYF. For the CDR3, the DNA is TGCAGTGCTAGTGACGGACTACTCTACGAGCAGTACTTC. The chain couples TRBV20-1 to TRBJ2-7; D might be TRBD2 (6 bases). The CDR3 has 13 residues. Germline assignment: CDR1 DFQATT and CDR2 SNEGSKA (reference sequence). The V end was cut by 3 bases, the J end by 3 bases, with 12 bases between.

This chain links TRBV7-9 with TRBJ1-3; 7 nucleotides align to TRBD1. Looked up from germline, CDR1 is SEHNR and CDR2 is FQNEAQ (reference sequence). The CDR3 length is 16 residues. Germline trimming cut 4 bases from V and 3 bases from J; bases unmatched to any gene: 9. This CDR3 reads CASSSVRDSFGNTIYF. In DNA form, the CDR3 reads TGTGCCAGCAGCTCCGTCCGGGACAGCTTTGGAAACACCATATATTTT. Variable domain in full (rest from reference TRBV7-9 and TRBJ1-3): DTGVSQNPRHKITKRGQNVTFRCDPISEHNRLYWYRQTLGQGPEFLTYFQNEAQLEKSRLLSDRFSAERPKGSFSTLEIQRTEQGDSAMYLCASSSVRDSFGNTIYFGEGSWLTVV.

CDR3 in amino acids: CATSDPGQGAYEQYF. CDR3 in DNA: TGTGCCACCAGTGACCCGGGACAGGGGGCATACGAGCAGTACTTC. This chain uses TRBV24-1 with TRBJ2-7; TRBD1 aligns across 12 bases. The CDR3 is made up of 15 amino acids. The trim removed 4 bases at V and 4 bases at J, leaving 4 bases unmatched. The germline V gene encodes CDR1 KGHDR and CDR2 SFDVKD.

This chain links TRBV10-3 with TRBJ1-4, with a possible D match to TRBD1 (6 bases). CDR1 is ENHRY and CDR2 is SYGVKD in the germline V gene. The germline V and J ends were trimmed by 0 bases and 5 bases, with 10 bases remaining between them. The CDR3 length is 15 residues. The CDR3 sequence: CAISESGTSNEKLFF. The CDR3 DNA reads TGTGCCATCAGTGAGTCCGGGACAAGCAATGAAAAACTGTTTTTT.

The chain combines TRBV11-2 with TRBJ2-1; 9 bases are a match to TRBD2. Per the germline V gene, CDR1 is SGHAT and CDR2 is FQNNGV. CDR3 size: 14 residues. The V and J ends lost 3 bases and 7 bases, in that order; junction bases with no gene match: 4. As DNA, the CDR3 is TGTGCCAGCAGCTTGGGACTAGCCAAAAATGAGCAGTTCTTC. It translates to CASSLGLAKNEQFF.

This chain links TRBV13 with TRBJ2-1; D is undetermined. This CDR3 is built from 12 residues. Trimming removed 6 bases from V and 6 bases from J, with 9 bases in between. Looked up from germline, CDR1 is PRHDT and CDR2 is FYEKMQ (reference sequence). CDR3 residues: CASSQEANEQFF. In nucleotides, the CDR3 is TGTGCCAGCAGTCAAGAGGCCAATGAGCAGTTCTTC.